This passage covers 2 T cell receptor beta chains from one sample sequenced in a study of PD-L1 blockade in urothelial cancer. The protocol was immunoSEQ multiplex PCR, while the TCRdb copy is restricted to in-frame clones and leaves out a portion. The data contain some 97,000 clones, approximately 91% of them singletons. This sample comprised PBMCs, obtained around atezolizumab (anti-PD-L1) treatment. The receptors here all came from a woman of 80 years or more with urothelial cancer.

The chain recombines TRBV5-4 with TRBJ2-3, with 7 bases identical to TRBD2. CDR3 length equals 14 residues. The J segment lost 2 bases and the V segment lost 3 bases, leaving 3 bases of the junction unmatched. CDR1 and CDR2 from the germline V gene are SGHNT and YYREEE (reference sequence). The CDR3 reads CASSSGTTTDTQYF. The CDR3 DNA reads as TGTGCCAGCAGCTCCGGGACTACCACAGATACGCAGTATTTT. Supplemented by reference TRBV5-4 and TRBJ2-3, the full variable domain reads ETGVTQSPTHLIKTRGQQVTLRCSSQSGHNTVSWYQQALGQGPQFIFQYYREEENGRGNFPPRFSGLQFPNYSSELNVNALELDDSALYLCASSSGTTTDTQYFGPGTRLTVL.

This clone was observed a handful of times. The chain employs TRBV19 and TRBJ2-2; D gene uncertain. The CDR3 totals 15 residues. Trimming stripped 1 base from V and 3 bases from J, with 9 bases between. CDR1 is LNHDA and CDR2 is SQIVND in the germline V gene (reference sequence). The CDR3 sequence: CASSIVDLYTGELFF. The DNA for the CDR3 is TGTGCCAGTAGTATAGTTGACTTATACACCGGGGAGCTGTTTTTT.